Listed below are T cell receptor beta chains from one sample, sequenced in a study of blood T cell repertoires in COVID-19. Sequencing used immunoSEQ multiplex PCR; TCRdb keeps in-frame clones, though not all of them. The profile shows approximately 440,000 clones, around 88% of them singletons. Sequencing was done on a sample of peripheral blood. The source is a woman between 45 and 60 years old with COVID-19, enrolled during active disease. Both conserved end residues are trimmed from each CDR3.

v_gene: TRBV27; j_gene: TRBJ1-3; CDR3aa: ASSLKGTGNTIY
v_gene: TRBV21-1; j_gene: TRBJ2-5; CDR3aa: ASSKWPARGETQY
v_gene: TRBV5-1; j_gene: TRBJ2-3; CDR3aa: ASSLTGGYTDTQY
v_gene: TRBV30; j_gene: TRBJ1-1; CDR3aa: AFWGAGAF
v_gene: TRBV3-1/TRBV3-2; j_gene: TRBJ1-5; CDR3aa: ASSQRGTGVQPQH
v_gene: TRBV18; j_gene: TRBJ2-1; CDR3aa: ASSRTGYNEQF
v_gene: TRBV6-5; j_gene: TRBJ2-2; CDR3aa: ASSYTGVLGTGELF
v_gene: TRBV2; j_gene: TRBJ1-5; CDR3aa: ASSEWSVYSNQPQH
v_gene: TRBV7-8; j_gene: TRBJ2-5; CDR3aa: ASSLGTPHPQY
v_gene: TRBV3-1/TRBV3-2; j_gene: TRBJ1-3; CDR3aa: ASEGVTSGNTIY
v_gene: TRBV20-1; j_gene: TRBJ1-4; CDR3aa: SAKFSEKLF
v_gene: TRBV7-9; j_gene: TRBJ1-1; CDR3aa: ASSLARNRGPRGTEAF
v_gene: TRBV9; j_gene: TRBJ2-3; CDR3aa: ASSAPGGRDTQY
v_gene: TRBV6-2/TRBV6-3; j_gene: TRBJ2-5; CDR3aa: ASSSTSWEAQETQY
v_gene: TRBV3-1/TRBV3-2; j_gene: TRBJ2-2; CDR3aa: ASSRPGQGVTGELF
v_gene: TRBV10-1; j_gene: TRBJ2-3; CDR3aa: ASSENQGDRTDTQY
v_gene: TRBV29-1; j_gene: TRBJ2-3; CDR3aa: SVHRTLSGESTDTQY
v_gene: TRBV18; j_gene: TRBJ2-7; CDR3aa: ASSPGTGNEQY
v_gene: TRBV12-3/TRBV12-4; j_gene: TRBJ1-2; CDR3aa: ASGIQLDYGYT
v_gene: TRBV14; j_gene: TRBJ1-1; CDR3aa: ASSQALGQGNTEAF
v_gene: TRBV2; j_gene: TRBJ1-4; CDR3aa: AGGQNEKLF
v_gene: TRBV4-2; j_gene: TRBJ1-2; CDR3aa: ASSQDTGRGYT
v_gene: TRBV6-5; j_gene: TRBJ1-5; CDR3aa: ASSPQVNSNQPQH
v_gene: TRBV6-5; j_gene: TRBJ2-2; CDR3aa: ASSRTGNTGELF
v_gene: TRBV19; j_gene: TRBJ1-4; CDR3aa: ASSIDRTNEKLF
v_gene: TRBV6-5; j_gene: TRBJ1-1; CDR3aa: ATTNRAQAF
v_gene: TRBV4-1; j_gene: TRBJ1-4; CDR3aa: ASSIGELGATNEKLF
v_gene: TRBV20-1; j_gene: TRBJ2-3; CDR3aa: SASGWRGSSGTDTQY
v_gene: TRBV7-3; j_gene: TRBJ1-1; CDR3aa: ASSLNSGFEAF
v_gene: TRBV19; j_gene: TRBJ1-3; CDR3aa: ASSPDRESGNTIY
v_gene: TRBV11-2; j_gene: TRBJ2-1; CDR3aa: ASSLAGAYNEQF
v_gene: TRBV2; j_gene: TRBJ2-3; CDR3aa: ASSENRGNTDTQY
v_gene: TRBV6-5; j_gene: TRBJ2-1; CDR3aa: ASSTSSVYNEQF
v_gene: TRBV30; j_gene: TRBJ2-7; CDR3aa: AWNQRDIGYEQY
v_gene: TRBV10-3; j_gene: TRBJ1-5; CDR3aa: AIRAGSASNQPQH
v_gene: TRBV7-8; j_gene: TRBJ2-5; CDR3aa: ASSLDWTSGGQETQY
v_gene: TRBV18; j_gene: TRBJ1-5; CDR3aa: ASSPLQGKGQPQH
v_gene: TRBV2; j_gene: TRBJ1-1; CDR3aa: ASRTRQSSTEAF
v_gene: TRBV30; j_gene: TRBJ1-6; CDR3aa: AWSAGGTSPLH
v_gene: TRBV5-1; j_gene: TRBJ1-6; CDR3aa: ASSLGRLSYNSPLH
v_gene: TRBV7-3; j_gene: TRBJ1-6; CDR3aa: ASSLMRVQRAPLH
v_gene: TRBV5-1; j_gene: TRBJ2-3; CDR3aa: ASSLGGGQY
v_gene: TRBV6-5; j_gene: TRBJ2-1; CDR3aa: ASSYSRGIPGEQF
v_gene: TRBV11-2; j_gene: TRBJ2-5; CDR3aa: ASSLVPFGETQY
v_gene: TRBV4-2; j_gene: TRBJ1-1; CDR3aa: ASSQDYRGMNTEAF
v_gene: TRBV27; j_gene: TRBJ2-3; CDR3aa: ASSFSGGHPTDTQY
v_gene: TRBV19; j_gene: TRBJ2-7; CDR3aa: ASSTAGQGPTYEQY
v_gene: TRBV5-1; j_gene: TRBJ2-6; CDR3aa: ASSGGGAGANVLT
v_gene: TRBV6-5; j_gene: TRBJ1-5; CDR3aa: ASNPGHPRAQPQH
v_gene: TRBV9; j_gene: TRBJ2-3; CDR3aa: ASSAERATQY
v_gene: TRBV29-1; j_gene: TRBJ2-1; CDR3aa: SVVGGPYNEQF
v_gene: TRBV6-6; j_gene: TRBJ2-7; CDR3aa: ASRGQGASYEQY
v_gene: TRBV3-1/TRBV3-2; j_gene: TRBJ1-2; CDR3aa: ASSQQGMGGGYT